The 10 T cell receptor beta chains given below trace back to one sample, sequenced in a study of yellow fever vaccine responses in identical twins. Each CDR3 protein gets one entry after TCRdb re-called the RT-PCR reads with MiXCR. The sample includes under 30,000 distinct CDR3 sequences, around four fifths of them seen just once. The sample consisted of T cells from blood (PBMCs), unsorted or a sorted subset (not recorded which), taken before or after yellow fever vaccination (not recorded which). These receptors all come from a woman aged 18-29 years who received the yellow fever vaccine.

The chain uses TRBV18 and TRBJ1-2; 9 bases are a match to TRBD1. Germline trimming cut 0 bases from V and 3 bases from J; bases unmatched to any gene: 5. In germline, CDR1 is KGHSH, CDR2 LQKENI. The CDR3 is made up of 16 amino acids. CDR3 in amino acids: CASSPPTGQGDYGYTF. DNA for the CDR3: TGTGCCAGCTCACCACCCACGGGACAGGGCGACTATGGCTACACCTTC.

The chain links TRBV19 to TRBJ1-5; D unresolved. The CDR3 loop spans 14 amino acids. Germline CDR1 is LNHDA and CDR2 is SQIVND (reference sequence). Deletions cut 2 bases from V and 4 bases from J, with 9 bases between. The CDR3 loop is CASSIKAQNQPQHF. The DNA of the CDR3 is TGTGCCAGTAGTATAAAGGCCCAGAATCAGCCCCAGCATTTT.

The chain couples TRBV15 to TRBJ2-3; 11 bases match TRBD2. The CDR3 is made up of 16 amino acids. V was pared by 9 bases and J by 4 bases, with 12 bases of the junction left unmatched. Germline-derived CDR1 and CDR2 are LNHNV and YYDKDF (reference sequence). The chain's CDR3 is CATRLAGFLRADTQYF. In DNA form, the CDR3 reads TGTGCCACAAGACTAGCGGGGTTCCTAAGGGCAGATACGCAGTATTTT.

For this clonotype: Relative to the germline gene, one junction end is altered; a read error may explain this. The CDR3 DNA follows: TGCAGCGTGGAAGAGGGTTTTGGGGACCTTAATGAGCAGTTCTTC. This encodes CSVEEGFGDLNEQFF. This chain uses TRBV29-1 with TRBJ2-1, with D possibly being TRBD1 or TRBD2 (5 bases each). CDR3 length: 15 amino acids. CDR1 is SQVTM and CDR2 is ANQGSEA in the germline V gene.

V is TRBV2 and J is TRBJ2-1; D is uncertain. The CDR3 covers 11 residues. Between the trimmed V and J ends, which lost 1 base and 5 bases, there was a span of 0 bases. From germline, CDR1 is SNHLY and CDR2 FYNNEI. CDR3: CASSEDNEQFF. Here the CDR3 DNA reads TGTGCCAGCAGTGAAGACAATGAGCAGTTCTTC.

A remark on this clonotype: The CDR3 does not close with the conserved phenylalanine or tryptophan, likely indicating a read error. The V call is TRBV12-3 or TRBV12-4, the J call TRBJ2-1; no clear D gene. The CDR3 is 14 residues long. The germline V and J ends were trimmed by 3 bases and 7 bases, with 13 bases remaining between them. The CDR3 spells CASSLLVRRNEQFS. The CDR3 region has the DNA TGTGCCAGCAGTTTGCTAGTACGTCGTAATGAGCAGTTCTCC.

This CDR3 reads CATQRGYNEQFF. The CDR3 nucleotides are TGTGCCACCCAGAGGGGCTACAATGAGCAGTTCTTC. The genes are TRBV2 and TRBJ2-1; either TRBD1 or TRBD2 may fit D (5 bases each). This CDR3 has 12 amino acids. Germline CDR1 SNHLY, CDR2 FYNNEI. V shed 10 bases and J shed 3 bases, with 10 bases lying between them.

The chain recombines TRBV2 with TRBJ2-7; possible D gene TRBD1, 5 bases. The V gene's germline CDR1 is SNHLY and CDR2 FYNNEI. With 7 bases removed from V and 4 bases from J, the gap between germline ends came to 14 bases. This CDR3 spans 13 amino acids. The CDR3 here is CASIPEQEYEQYF. CDR3 in DNA: TGTGCCAGCATCCCAGAACAGGAGTACGAGCAGTACTTC.

V gene TRBV18 combines with J gene TRBJ2-1; 11 bases line up with TRBD2. CDR1 and CDR2 (germline): KGHSH, LQKENI. This CDR3 is built from 16 residues. J lost 3 bases, V lost 2 bases, and 3 bases had no gene match. Written as DNA, the CDR3 is TGTGCCAGCTCACCAACTACTAGCGGGGGCTACAATGAGCAGTTCTTC. Translated: CASSPTTSGGYNEQFF.

The V gene is TRBV4-2, the J gene TRBJ1-1; possibly TRBD1 for D (5 bases). Germline assignment: CDR1 LGHNA and CDR2 YNFKEQ. The CDR3 totals 15 residues. V dropped 4 bases and J dropped 0 bases, with 12 bases sitting between them. Here the CDR3 DNA reads TGTGCCAGCAGCCGATTGGGGGGGTTGAACACTGAAGCTTTCTTT. It encodes CASSRLGGLNTEAFF.